These T cell receptor beta chains were read from a single sample in a study of blood T cell repertoires in COVID-19. Data came from immunoSEQ multiplex PCR; TCRdb stores just in-frame clones and leaves some out. The sample lists over 75,000 clones, 75% to 95% seen once, with about 2.5% in the top ten. Source material: peripheral blood. These receptors originate from a human donor with active COVID-19. The donor label of this sample is uncertain. Each CDR3 is given with its conserved first and last residue. Each record gives: D gene, J gene, clone size, V gene, CDR3 protein, CDR3 DNA. The D gene is left open where the match is weak. Size values are once, few and many counts, or a class for expanded clones, and some rows have none.

>TRBD2|TRBJ2-1|NA|TRBV7-9
CASSPGLAGYEQFF
TGTGCCAGCAGCCCGGGACTAGCGGGGTATGAGCAGTTCTTC
>TRBD1|TRBJ2-1|NA|TRBV9
CASSATGARVYNEQFF
TGTGCCAGCAGCGCCACAGGGGCGAGGGTCTACAATGAGCAGTTCTTC
>TRBD1|TRBJ1-2|NA|TRBV11-2
CASSLGTGVPYGYTF
TGTGCCAGCAGCTTAGGGACAGGGGTTCCCTATGGCTACACCTTC
>NA|TRBJ2-6|NA|TRBV7-9
CASSTRVSGANVLTF
TGTGCCAGCAGTACCAGGGTCTCTGGGGCCAACGTCCTGACTTTC
>NA|TRBJ2-6|NA|TRBV6-1
CASSGTGSSGANVLTF
TGTGCCAGCAGTGGCACAGGGTCGTCTGGGGCCAACGTCCTGACTTTC
>NA|TRBJ2-1|NA|TRBV28
CASSLPIPGREQFF
TGTGCCAGCAGTTTACCGATCCCGGGTCGCGAGCAGTTCTTC
>NA|TRBJ2-2|NA|TRBV29-1
CSVAARTNTGELFF
TGCAGCGTTGCTGCGCGTACCAACACCGGGGAGCTGTTTTTT
>NA|TRBJ1-3|NA|TRBV4-1
CASSHIGRESGNTIYF
TGCGCCAGCAGCCATATCGGGAGAGAGAGTGGAAACACCATATATTTT
>TRBD1|TRBJ1-5|NA|TRBV5-4
CASSNRGDPNQPQHF
TGTGCCAGCAGTAACAGGGGCGACCCCAATCAGCCCCAGCATTTT
>TRBD1|TRBJ2-6|NA|TRBV6-2/TRBV6-3
CASTPGTVDGANVLTF
TGTGCCAGCACCCCCGGGACAGTTGATGGGGCCAACGTCCTGACTTTC
>NA|TRBJ1-4|NA|TRBV19
CASSSWANNEKLFF
TGTGCCAGTAGTAGTTGGGCCAATAATGAAAAACTGTTTTTT
>TRBD2|TRBJ2-1|NA|TRBV11-2
CASSLDVGGYNEQFF
TGTGCCAGCAGCTTAGACGTGGGGGGGTACAATGAGCAGTTCTTC
>NA|TRBJ1-2|NA|TRBV3-1/TRBV3-2
CASSQGGPAGGYTF
TGTGCCAGCAGCCAAGGAGGACCAGCGGGAGGCTACACCTTC
>TRBD1|TRBJ1-3|once|TRBV18
CASSLRTGSLSGNTIYF
TGTGCCAGCTCACTACGGACAGGATCACTCTCTGGAAACACCATATATTTT
>NA|TRBJ1-2|NA|TRBV28
CASIVAGSGRGAEGYTF
TGTGCCAGCATTGTCGCAGGGTCGGGCAGGGGCGCGGAAGGCTACACCTTC
>TRBD1|TRBJ1-1|NA|TRBV4-1
CASSPRGTVMNTEAFF
TGCGCCAGCAGCCCAAGAGGGACAGTTATGAACACTGAAGCTTTCTTT
>NA|TRBJ1-3|NA|TRBV7-6
CASSGPTGISGNTIYF
TGTGCCAGCAGTGGGCCAACTGGAATCTCTGGAAACACCATATATTTT
>TRBD1|TRBJ2-7|NA|TRBV5-6
CASSLLNRGKASYEQYF
TGTGCCAGCAGCTTGTTAAACAGGGGTAAGGCCTCCTACGAGCAGTACTTC